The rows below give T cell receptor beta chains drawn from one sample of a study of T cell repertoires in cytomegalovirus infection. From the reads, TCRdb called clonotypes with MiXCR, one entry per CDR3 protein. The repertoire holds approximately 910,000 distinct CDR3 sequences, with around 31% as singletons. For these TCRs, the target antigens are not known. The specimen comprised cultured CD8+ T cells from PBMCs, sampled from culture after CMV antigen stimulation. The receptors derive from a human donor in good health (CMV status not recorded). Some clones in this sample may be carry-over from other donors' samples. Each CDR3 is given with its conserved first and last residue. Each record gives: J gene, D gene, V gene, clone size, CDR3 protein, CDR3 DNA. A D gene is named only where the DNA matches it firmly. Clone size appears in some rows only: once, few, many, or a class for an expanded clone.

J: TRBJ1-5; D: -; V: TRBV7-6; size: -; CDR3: CASTIQGDQPQHF; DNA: TGTGCCAGCACCATACAGGGAGATCAGCCCCAGCATTTT
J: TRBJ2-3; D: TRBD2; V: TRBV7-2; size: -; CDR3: CASSLTSGGTNLYTGTQYF; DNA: TGTGCCAGCAGCTTAACTAGCGGGGGGACTAACTTATACACAGGTACGCAGTATTTT
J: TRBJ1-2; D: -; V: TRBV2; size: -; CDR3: CASRFSGRGGGYTF; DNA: TGTGCCAGCAGATTCTCAGGCCGCGGCGGTGGCTACACCTTC
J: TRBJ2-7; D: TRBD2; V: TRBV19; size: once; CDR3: CTSSAKTSGGLYEQYF; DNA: TGTACCAGTAGTGCCAAGACTAGCGGGGGTCTCTACGAGCAGTACTTC
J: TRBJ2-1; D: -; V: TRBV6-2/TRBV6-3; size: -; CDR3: CASSYWGSSYNEQFF; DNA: TGTGCCAGCAGTTACTGGGGGAGCTCCTACAATGAGCAGTTCTTC
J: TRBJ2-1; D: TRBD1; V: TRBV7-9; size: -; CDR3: CASSEQTGNEQFF; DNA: TGTGCCAGCAGCGAACAGACAGGGAATGAGCAGTTCTTC
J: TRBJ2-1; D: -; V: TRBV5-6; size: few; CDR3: CASSFAFATEGLYNEQFF; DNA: TGTGCCAGCAGCTTTGCTTTTGCGACAGAAGGGCTTTACAATGAGCAGTTCTTC
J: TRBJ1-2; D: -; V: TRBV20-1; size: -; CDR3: CSARDQYRRGYTF; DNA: TGCAGTGCTAGAGATCAATACAGACGCGGCTACACCTTC
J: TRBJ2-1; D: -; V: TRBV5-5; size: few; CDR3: CASSLTGTKSNNEQFF; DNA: TGTGCCAGCAGCTTGACCGGGACAAAAAGTAACAATGAGCAGTTCTTC
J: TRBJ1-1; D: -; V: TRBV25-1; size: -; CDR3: CASSEWAGNTEAFF; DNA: TGTGCCAGCAGTGAATGGGCAGGGAACACTGAAGCTTTCTTT
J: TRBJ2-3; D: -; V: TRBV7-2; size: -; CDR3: CASSLTMGTADTQYF; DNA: TGTGCCAGCAGCTTAACTATGGGCACTGCAGATACGCAGTATTTT
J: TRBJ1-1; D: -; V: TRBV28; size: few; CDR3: CASSFHRQVTEAFF; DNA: TGTGCCAGCAGTTTTCACAGACAGGTCACTGAAGCTTTCTTT
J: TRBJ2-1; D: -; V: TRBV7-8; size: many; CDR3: CASSPGVEQFF; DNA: TGTGCCAGCAGCCCCGGCGTTGAGCAGTTCTTC
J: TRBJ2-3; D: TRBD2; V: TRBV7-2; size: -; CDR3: CASSHRGGLPDTQYF; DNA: TGTGCCAGCAGCCACCGGGGGGGCCTCCCCGATACGCAGTATTTT
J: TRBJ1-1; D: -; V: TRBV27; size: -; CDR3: CASSPTRRSLEAFF; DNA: TGTGCCAGCAGTCCCACCCGCCGGAGCCTGGAAGCTTTCTTT
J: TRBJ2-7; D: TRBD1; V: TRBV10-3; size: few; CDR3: CAISSFRDSTGTYEQYF; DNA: TGTGCCATCAGCTCCTTCCGGGACAGTACGGGGACGTACGAGCAGTACTTC
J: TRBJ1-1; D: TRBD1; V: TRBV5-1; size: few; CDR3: CASSLDRGRGWEAFF; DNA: TGCGCCAGCAGCTTGGACAGGGGGCGCGGTTGGGAAGCTTTCTTT
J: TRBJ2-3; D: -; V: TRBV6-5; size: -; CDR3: CASSKDTADTQYF; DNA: TGTGCCAGCAGCAAGGACACGGCAGATACGCAGTATTTT
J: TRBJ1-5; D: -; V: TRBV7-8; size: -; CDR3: CASSLAGSAGGNQPQHF; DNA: TGTGCCAGCAGCTTAGCAGGGTCGGCGGGTGGCAATCAGCCCCAGCATTTT
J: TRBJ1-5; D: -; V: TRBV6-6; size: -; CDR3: CASRETGNSNQPQHF; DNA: TGTGCCAGCAGAGAAACAGGGAATAGCAATCAGCCCCAGCATTTT
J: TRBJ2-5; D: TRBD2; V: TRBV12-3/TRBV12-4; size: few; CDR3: CASSFATSGGDNGTQYF; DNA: TGTGCCAGCAGTTTCGCTACTAGCGGGGGTGATAACGGGACCCAGTACTTC
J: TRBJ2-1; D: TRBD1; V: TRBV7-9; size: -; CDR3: CASTQSPLRDSRIEQFF; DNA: TGTGCCAGCACGCAGTCCCCCCTCCGGGACAGTCGGATTGAGCAGTTCTTC
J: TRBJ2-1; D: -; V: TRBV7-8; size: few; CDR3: CASSFRGSTYNEQFF; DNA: TGTGCCAGCAGCTTCAGGGGCTCGACCTACAATGAGCAGTTCTTC
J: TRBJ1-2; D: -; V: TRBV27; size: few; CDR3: CASKPRDARGYTF; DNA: TGTGCCAGCAAGCCCAGGGACGCTCGGGGCTACACCTTC
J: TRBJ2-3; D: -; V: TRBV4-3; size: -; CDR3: CASSQDSTHTFSSTDTQYF; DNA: TGCGCCAGCAGCCAAGACAGTACCCACACCTTCTCTAGCACAGATACGCAGTATTTT
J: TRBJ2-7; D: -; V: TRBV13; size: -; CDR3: CASRRGVDEQYF; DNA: TGTGCCAGCAGGAGGGGTGTAGACGAGCAGTACTTC
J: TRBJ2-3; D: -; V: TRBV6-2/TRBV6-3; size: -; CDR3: CASSYVGFTDTQYF; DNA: TGTGCCAGCAGTTACGTGGGTTTCACAGATACGCAGTATTTT
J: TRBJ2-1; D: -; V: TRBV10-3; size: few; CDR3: CAISERDTPYNEQFF; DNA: TGTGCCATCAGTGAACGGGACACCCCCTACAATGAGCAGTTCTTC
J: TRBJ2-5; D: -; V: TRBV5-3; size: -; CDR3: CASSFGAGALETQYF; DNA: TGTGCCAGCAGTTTTGGGGCGGGGGCCCTGGAGACCCAGTACTTC
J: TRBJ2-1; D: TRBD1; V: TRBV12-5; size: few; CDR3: CASGLVLSPRDRGFGEQFF; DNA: TGTGCTAGTGGTTTGGTACTTTCCCCCCGGGACAGGGGGTTCGGTGAGCAGTTCTTC
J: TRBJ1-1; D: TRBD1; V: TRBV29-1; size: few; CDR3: CSVEARPYAQGAGIHTEAFF; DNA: TGCAGCGTTGAAGCCCGACCTTACGCCCAGGGGGCTGGTATACACACTGAAGCTTTCTTT
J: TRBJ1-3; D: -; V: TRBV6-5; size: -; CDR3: CASSYSMGGWGNTIYF; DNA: TGTGCCAGCAGTTACTCGATGGGAGGCTGGGGAAACACCATATATTTT
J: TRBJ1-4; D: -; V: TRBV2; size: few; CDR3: CASLMTRSATNEKLFF; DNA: TGTGCCAGCCTCATGACCCGGTCGGCAACTAATGAAAAACTGTTTTTT
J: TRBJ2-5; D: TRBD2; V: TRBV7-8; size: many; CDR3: CASSLSSGGYQETQYF; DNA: TGTGCCAGCAGCTTATCTAGCGGGGGCTACCAAGAGACCCAGTACTTC
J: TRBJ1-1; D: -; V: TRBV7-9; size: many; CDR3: CASSRKNTEAFF; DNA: TGTGCCAGCAGCCGCAAGAACACTGAAGCTTTCTTT
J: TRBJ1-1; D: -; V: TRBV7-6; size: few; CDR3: CASSLVGDHTEAFF; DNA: TGTGCCAGCAGCTTAGTAGGAGACCACACTGAAGCTTTCTTT
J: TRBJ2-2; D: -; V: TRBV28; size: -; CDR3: CASSGANGELFF; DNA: TGTGCCAGCAGTGGGGCTAACGGGGAGCTGTTTTTT
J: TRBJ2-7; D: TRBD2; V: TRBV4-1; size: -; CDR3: CASSGPSGEPSYEQYF; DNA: TGCGCCAGCAGCGGACCTAGCGGGGAGCCCTCCTACGAGCAGTACTTC
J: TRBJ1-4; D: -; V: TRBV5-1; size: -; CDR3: CASSLAGPSTNEKLFF; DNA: TGCGCCAGCAGCTTGGCAGGGCCTTCCACTAATGAAAAACTGTTTTTT
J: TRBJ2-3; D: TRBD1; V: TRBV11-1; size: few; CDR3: CASSPTGGRDTQYF; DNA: TGTGCCAGCAGCCCGACAGGGGGAAGAGATACGCAGTATTTT
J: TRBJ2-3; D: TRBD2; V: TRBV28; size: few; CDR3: CASSLVAGMVTDTQYF; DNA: TGTGCCAGCAGTTTAGTAGCGGGGATGGTTACAGATACGCAGTATTTT
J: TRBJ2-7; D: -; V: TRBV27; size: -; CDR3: CASSPSWGDAPYEQYF; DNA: TGTGCCAGCAGTCCTTCGTGGGGGGACGCTCCCTACGAGCAGTACTTC
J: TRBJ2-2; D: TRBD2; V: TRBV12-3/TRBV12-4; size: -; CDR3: CASSLEVAGGNTGELFF; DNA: TGTGCCAGCAGTTTAGAAGTAGCGGGGGGGAACACCGGGGAGCTGTTTTTT
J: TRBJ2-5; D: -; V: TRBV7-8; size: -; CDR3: CASTRRWGSQETQYF; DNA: TGTGCCAGCACCCGTCGATGGGGTAGCCAAGAGACCCAGTACTTC
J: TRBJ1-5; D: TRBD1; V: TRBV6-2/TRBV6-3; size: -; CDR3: CASSDRGLQPQHF; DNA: TGTGCCAGCAGTGACAGGGGGCTTCAGCCCCAGCATTTT
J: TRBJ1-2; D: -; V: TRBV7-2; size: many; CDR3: CASTRGTGYTF; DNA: TGTGCCAGCACGCGAGGCACCGGCTACACCTTC
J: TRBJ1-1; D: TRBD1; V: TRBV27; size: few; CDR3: CASSWNYPGQGARNTEAFF; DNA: TGTGCCAGCAGTTGGAATTATCCGGGACAGGGGGCGCGGAACACTGAAGCTTTCTTT
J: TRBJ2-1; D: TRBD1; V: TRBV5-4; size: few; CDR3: CASSTTGGPLGEQFF; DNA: TGTGCCAGCAGCACGACAGGGGGCCCGTTGGGTGAGCAGTTCTTC
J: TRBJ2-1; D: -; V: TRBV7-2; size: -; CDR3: CASSLGGDTTYNEQFF; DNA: TGTGCCAGCAGCTTAGGGGGGGACACCACCTACAATGAGCAGTTCTTC
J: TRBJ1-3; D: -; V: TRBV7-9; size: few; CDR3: CASRTPSGAGNTIYF; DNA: TGTGCCAGCAGAACACCCTCAGGGGCTGGAAACACCATATATTTT
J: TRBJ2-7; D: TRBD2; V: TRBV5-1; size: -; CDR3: CASTGSFSGYSYEQYF; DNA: TGCGCCAGCACCGGTAGTTTTAGCGGGTACTCCTACGAGCAGTACTTC
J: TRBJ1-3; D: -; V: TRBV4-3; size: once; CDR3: CASSPTNSGNTIYF; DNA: TGCGCCAGCAGCCCGACAAACTCTGGAAACACCATATATTTT
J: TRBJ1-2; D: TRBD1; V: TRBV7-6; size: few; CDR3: CASSPRDSYRSGYTF; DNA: TGTGCCAGCAGCCCTCGGGACAGTTACAGGAGTGGCTACACCTTC
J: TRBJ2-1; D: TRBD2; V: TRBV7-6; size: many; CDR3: CASSFLAGGLREQFF; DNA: TGTGCCAGCAGCTTTCTAGCGGGGGGCCTGAGGGAGCAGTTCTTC
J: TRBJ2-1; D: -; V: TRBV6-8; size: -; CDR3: CASSSPGQERNEQFF; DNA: TGTGCCAGCAGTTCTCCGGGCCAGGAACGCAATGAGCAGTTCTTC
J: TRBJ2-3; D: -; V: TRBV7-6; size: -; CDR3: CASSLGGRGALSTDTQYF; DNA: TGTGCCAGCAGCTTAGGGGGCCGGGGGGCTCTTAGCACAGATACGCAGTATTTT
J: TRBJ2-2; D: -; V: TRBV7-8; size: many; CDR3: CASSLQGWGTGELFF; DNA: TGTGCCAGCAGCTTACAGGGTTGGGGCACCGGGGAGCTGTTTTTT
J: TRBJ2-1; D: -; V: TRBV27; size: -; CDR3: CASSFNPRNEQFF; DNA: TGTGCCAGCAGTTTTAACCCCCGGAATGAGCAGTTCTTC
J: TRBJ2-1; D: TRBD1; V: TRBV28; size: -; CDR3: CASSTTRQGANYNEQFF; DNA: TGTGCCAGCAGTACCACTCGACAGGGGGCGAATTACAATGAGCAGTTCTTC
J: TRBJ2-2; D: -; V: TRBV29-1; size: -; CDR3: CSVRKLEQNTGELFF; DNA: TGCAGCGTGAGGAAACTAGAGCAGAACACCGGGGAGCTGTTTTTT